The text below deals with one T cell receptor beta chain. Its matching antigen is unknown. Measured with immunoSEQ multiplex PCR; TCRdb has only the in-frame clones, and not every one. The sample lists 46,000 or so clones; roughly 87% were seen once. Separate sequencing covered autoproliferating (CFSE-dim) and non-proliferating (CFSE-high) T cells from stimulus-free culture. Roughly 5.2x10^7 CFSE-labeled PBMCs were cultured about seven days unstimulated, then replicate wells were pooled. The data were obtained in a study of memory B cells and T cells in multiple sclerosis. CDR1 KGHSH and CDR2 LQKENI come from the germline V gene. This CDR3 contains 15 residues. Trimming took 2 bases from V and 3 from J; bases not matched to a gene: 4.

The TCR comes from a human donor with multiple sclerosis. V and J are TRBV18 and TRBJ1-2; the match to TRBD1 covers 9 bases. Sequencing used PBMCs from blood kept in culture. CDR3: CASSPGTGSDYGYTF. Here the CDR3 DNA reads TGTGCCAGCTCACCAGGGACAGGGTCCGACTATGGCTACACCTTC.